This T cell receptor (beta chain) emerged from a study of graft-versus-host responses after intestinal transplantation. For the study at large: Tacrolimus plus steroids were given to all recipients for about 3 years, preceded by anti-thymocyte globulin induction. Study outcomes and limitations: Among recipient marrow samples, GvH clones were found; some appeared first in ileum or blood.

Sequencing was performed with immunoSEQ multiplex PCR; in TCRdb, only in-frame clones are kept and a portion is missing. The repertoire holds roughly 99,000 clones, with roughly 89% as singletons. Trimming left V 1 base short and J 2 bases short, with 5 bases between. Per the germline V gene, CDR1 is SGHTA and CDR2 is FQGNSA. The length of the CDR3 is 13 residues. About this clone itself: The antigen is undetermined. Other DNA variants within this sample encode the same CDR3.

The specimen was unstimulated CD4+ T cells sorted from spleen or lymph node cells, collected before transplant. This rearrangement joins TRBV7-2 to TRBJ1-2, with D hard to call. The TCR originated in a human donor who was the organ donor for an intestinal transplant. The CDR3 region is CASSLGLNYGYTF. The DNA of the CDR3 is TGTGCCAGCAGCTTAGGCCTGAACTATGGCTACACCTTC.